Listed below are T cell receptor beta chains from one sample, sequenced in a study of T cell repertoires in cytomegalovirus infection. TCRdb reprocessed the reads with MiXCR, giving one entry per CDR3 protein. The table lists about 200,000 distinct CDR3 sequences, roughly 9% of them singletons. Source material: PBMCs. All receptors derive from a human donor in good health (CMV status not recorded). Some clones in this sample may be carry-over from other donors' samples. Both conserved end residues are trimmed from each CDR3. D genes are given only for firm matches.

AVGSPLH TRBJ1-6 TRBV14 .
ASSLVLQAEAF TRBJ1-1 TRBV11-2 .
ASSLVEGATRSQPQH TRBJ1-5 TRBV28 .
ASSLDGRSNTEAF TRBJ1-1 TRBV11-2 .
ASSPLSSGGSRGEQF TRBJ2-1 TRBV12-3/TRBV12-4 TRBD2
SAPDRLAKNIQY TRBJ2-4 TRBV20-1 .
SGEDSTNYGYT TRBJ1-2 TRBV29-1 .
ASSRDSVPEAF TRBJ1-1 TRBV11-2 TRBD1
ASSLGILGLEGNEQF TRBJ2-1 TRBV7-2 .
ASSFGPQREANTGELF TRBJ2-2 TRBV5-4 TRBD2
ASRTSGWNTGELF TRBJ2-2 TRBV6-1 .
ASSSALAATYEQY TRBJ2-7 TRBV7-9 TRBD2
ASKERGGTDTQY TRBJ2-3 TRBV2 TRBD2
ASSLLAGPLT TRBJ2-6 TRBV7-2 .
ATSRDPAYEQY TRBJ2-7 TRBV15 .
ASSLSKSGYT TRBJ1-2 TRBV28 .
ASSPYLARYNEQF TRBJ2-1 TRBV4-3 .
SVEDRQETQY TRBJ2-5 TRBV29-1 .
ASSLFLASGYQETQY TRBJ2-5 TRBV7-2 TRBD2
ASSFRPVRGSGANVLT TRBJ2-6 TRBV7-2 TRBD2
ASSFRTLNTGELF TRBJ2-2 TRBV28 .
ASSQYQYGGTNEKLF TRBJ1-4 TRBV14 .
AISESGRVNSGNTIY TRBJ1-3 TRBV10-3 .
ASSSPATYEQY TRBJ2-7 TRBV5-1 .
ASCLEREETQY TRBJ2-5 TRBV2 .
ASSRLARGTGELF TRBJ2-2 TRBV6-2/TRBV6-3 TRBD2
SATGQGASYEQY TRBJ2-7 TRBV20-1 TRBD1
ASSLRGGETKY TRBJ2-5 TRBV7-2 .
ASNQGGGEKLF TRBJ1-4 TRBV6-6 TRBD1
SVDGQGAGNTIY TRBJ1-3 TRBV29-1 TRBD1
ASSLRQYTEAF TRBJ1-1 TRBV7-3 .
SARKPGRRRSELF TRBJ2-2 TRBV20-1 .
ASGRGPSYEQY TRBJ2-7 TRBV2 .
ASSLGLAGDSYEQY TRBJ2-7 TRBV7-9 TRBD2
ASSLALASNQETQY TRBJ2-5 TRBV7-8 .
SASTRSGADTQY TRBJ2-3 TRBV20-1 .
SVAASGGWNTEAF TRBJ1-1 TRBV29-1 .
SSWTGYGYT TRBJ1-2 TRBV29-1 .